These 20 T cell receptor beta chains originate from one sample sequenced in a study of blood T cell repertoires in COVID-19 (dated by TCRdb to 2018 to 2021). The library relied on the immunoSEQ multiplex PCR assay. This is the immuneACCESS table as TCRdb keeps it, with only in-frame sequences that have V and J called. A part of the clones is gone; compared with another copy, unresolved V genes explain less than half, and the rest is unexplained. For this sample the table gives roughly 200,000 clones, of which 80% to 90% were detected only once. About 9% of the sample belongs to the ten largest clones. Sequenced material: PBMCs or T cells enriched from blood (not recorded which). Receptor source: a man aged 35 to 55 who had recovered from COVID-19.

This chain joins TRBV21-1 and TRBJ2-3; the D segment call TRBD2 is taken from the table without a DNA check. TRBV21-1 is a known pseudogene. This CDR3 comprises 17 residues. The CDR3 sequence is CASRRRVTSGNSDTQYF. The CDR3 region has the DNA TGTGCCAGCAGGAGACGAGTGACTAGCGGGAATTCAGATACGCAGTATTTT.

The chain combines TRBV1 with TRBJ2-7; the D call of TRBD2 is as the table states it, not checked on the DNA. The J call may be faulty, since TRBJ2-1 better matches the DNA end. TRBV1 is labeled a pseudogene. CDR3 length: 13 residues. CDR3 loop: CTSSLAGENEQFF. The CDR3, as DNA: TGCACCAGCAGCCTAGCGGGAGAGAATGAGCAGTTCTTC.

V is TRBV5-6 and J is TRBJ1-2; D unclear. The CDR3 runs 12 residues. The germline V and J ends were trimmed by 4 bases and 8 bases, with 12 bases remaining between them. CDR1 and CDR2 from the germline V gene are SGHDT and YYEEEE. CDR3 amino acids: CASSVLMLGYTF. CDR3 nucleotides: TGTGCCAGCAGCGTTCTAATGTTGGGCTACACCTTC. The full variable domain, with the rest looked up from reference TRBV5-6 and TRBJ1-2, is DAGVTQSPTHLIKTRGQQVTLRCSPKSGHDTVSWYQQALGQGPQFIFQYYEEEERQRGNFPDRFSGHQFPNYSSELNVNALLLGDSALYLCASSVLMLGYTFGSGTRLTVV.

This sequence joins TRBV7-9 and TRBJ2-1, with a tentative D call TRBD2 (6 bases). V was trimmed by 4 bases and J by 2 bases, leaving 18 bases between them. The CDR3 has 17 residues. Germline V gives CDR1 SEHNR, CDR2 FQNEAQ (reference sequence). CDR3 region: CASSSSTSSFAYNEQFF. CDR3 bases: TGTGCCAGCAGCTCTTCGACTAGTTCGTTTGCCTACAATGAGCAGTTCTTC. Together with reference TRBV7-9 and TRBJ2-1, the CDR3 gives the full variable domain: DTGVSQNPRHKITKRGQNVTFRCDPISEHNRLYWYRQTLGQGPEFLTYFQNEAQLEKSRLLSDRFSAERPKGSFSTLEIQRTEQGDSAMYLCASSSSTSSFAYNEQFFGPGTRLTVL.

The chain carries TRBV10-3 and TRBJ2-1; D is possibly TRBD2 (6 bases). Between the trimmed V and J ends, which lost 7 bases and 0 bases, there was a span of 7 bases. CDR3 length: 13 residues. Germline-derived CDR1 and CDR2 are ENHRY and SYGVKD. CDR3 DNA: TGTGCCATCATGGGGGGCTCCTACAATGAGCAGTTCTTC. It specifies CAIMGGSYNEQFF.

The chain joins TRBV6-5 to TRBJ1-1, with D perhaps matching TRBD1 (5 bases). V was shortened by 0 bases and J by 5 bases, with 13 bases between the two germline ends. CDR3 length: 15 residues. Germline V gene lookup returns CDR1 MNHEY and CDR2 SVGAGI. In DNA, the CDR3 is TGTGCCAGCAGTTACTCGGGGCCCGGAGGGACTGAAGCTTTCTTT. It is translated as CASSYSGPGGTEAFF.

This clone was observed a few times. Other DNA sequences in the same sample also yield this CDR3. The chain recombines TRBV9 with TRBJ2-1; TRBD2 agrees at 8 bases. J gave up 0 bases and V 5 bases, and 4 bases lay outside the gene matches. This CDR3 comprises 15 residues. CDR1 and CDR2 (germline): SGDLS, YYNGEE. In DNA, the CDR3 is TGTGCCAGCAGTGTAAGCGGGAGCTCCTACAATGAGCAGTTCTTC. It yields the protein CASSVSGSSYNEQFF.

V usage is TRBV19 and J usage is TRBJ1-5, with TRBD1 as a possible D gene (5 bases). V lost 1 base to trimming and J lost 2 bases, with 12 bases between them. The germline CDR1 and CDR2 sequences are LNHDA and SQIVND (reference sequence). The CDR3 loop spans 16 amino acids. The CDR3 coding sequence is TGTGCCAGTAGTATAGGCCAGGGAAGGGGCAATCAGCCCCAGCATTTT. Residues: CASSIGQGRGNQPQHF. Looking up the rest from reference TRBV19 and TRBJ1-5 gives the full variable domain: DGGITQSPKYLFRKEGQNVTLSCEQNLNHDAMYWYRQDPGQGLRLIYYSQIVNDFQKGDIAEGYSVSREKKESFPLTVTSAQKNPTAFYLCASSIGQGRGNQPQHFGDGTRLSIL.

The chain links TRBV7-8 to TRBJ2-7; a possible D gene is TRBD1 (5 bases). V was pared by 7 bases and J by 7 bases, with 14 bases between. Germline assignment: CDR1 SGHVS and CDR2 FQNEAQ. The CDR3 has 12 amino acids. CDR3 nucleotide sequence: TGTGCCAGCACCACAGATACAGGAGAGCAGTACTTC. Translation: CASTTDTGEQYF. The full variable domain, rest sourced from reference TRBV7-8 and TRBJ2-7, is GAGVSQSPRYKVAKRGQDVALRCDPISGHVSLFWYQQALGQGPEFLTYFQNEAQLDKSGLPSDRFFAERPEGSVSTLKIQRTQQEDSAVYLCASTTDTGEQYFGPGTRLTVT.

This clone was counted only a few times. The chain carries TRBV12-3 or TRBV12-4 and TRBJ1-2; weak D call: TRBD1 (6 bases). Trimming shortened V by 6 bases and J by 4 bases, and 12 bases separated the two germline ends. This CDR3 is built from 13 residues. DNA of the CDR3: TGTGCCAGCAGCCTGGACAGATCCTATGGCTACACCTTC. Its protein is CASSLDRSYGYTF.

This clone was detected only a few times. This rearrangement joins TRBV30 to TRBJ1-2; possibly TRBD1 for D (5 bases). CDR1 and CDR2 (germline): GTSNPN, SVGIG (reference sequence). V was clipped by 3 bases and J by 4 bases, with 12 bases between them. The length of the CDR3 is 13 residues. This chain's CDR3 is CAWRSRGVYGYTF. The CDR3 region has the DNA TGTGCCTGGAGGTCGCGGGGGGTCTATGGCTACACCTTC.

V is TRBV12-5 and J is TRBJ1-6, with D possibly being TRBD1 (6 bases). The CDR3 extends over 16 amino acids. Trimming cost V 1 base and J 1 base, with 8 bases left between them. Germline V CDR1 and CDR2: LGHNT, FRNRAP. CDR3 amino acids: CASGLGQDSYNSPLHF. As DNA, the CDR3 is TGTGCTAGTGGTTTGGGACAGGATTCCTATAATTCACCCCTCCACTTT. Full variable domain (outside the CDR3, taken from reference TRBV12-5 and TRBJ1-6): DARVTQTPRHKVTEMGQEVTMRCQPILGHNTVFWYRQTMMQGLELLAYFRNRAPLDDSGMPKDRFSAEMPDATLATLKIQPSEPRDSAVYFCASGLGQDSYNSPLHFGNGTRLTVT.

This clone is a singleton in its sample. This chain uses TRBV5-1 with TRBJ2-1; TRBD2 aligns across 11 bases. Per germline, CDR1 SGHRS and CDR2 YFSETQ. V dropped 2 bases and J dropped 6; count of bases not matched to a gene: 16. The CDR3 totals 19 residues. CDR3 bases: TGCGCCAGCAGCTTCTTAAAGGGGACTAGCGGAATGCTGGGCAATGAGCAGTTCTTC. It encodes CASSFLKGTSGMLGNEQFF.

CDR3 sequence (DNA): TGTGCCAGCAGTCCGGGACTAGCGGGAGTAAGGGCCGGGGAGCTGTTTTTT. Translated, it gives CASSPGLAGVRAGELFF. The chain joins TRBV6-6 to TRBJ2-2; 14 bases fit TRBD2. The V gene's germline CDR1 is MNHNY and CDR2 SVGAGI (reference sequence). Trimming removed 5 bases from V and 6 bases from J; junction bases left unmatched: 8. The CDR3 extends over 17 amino acids.

This clone was seen many times. The V call is TRBV10-3, the J call TRBJ2-1; D is perhaps TRBD1 (7 bases). This CDR3 is 15 amino acids long. The germline V gene encodes CDR1 ENHRY and CDR2 SYGVKD. V was cut by 5 bases and J by 2 bases, with 13 bases left in between. The CDR3 region has the DNA TGTGCCATCAGTCCCGACAGGGAGGCCTACAATGAGCAGTTCTTC. The encoded protein is CAISPDREAYNEQFF.

This clone is a singleton in its sample. This chain links TRBV7-9 with TRBJ2-1; TRBD2 matches at 7 bases. CDR1 is SEHNR, CDR2 FQNEAQ, per germline (reference sequence). This CDR3 comprises 13 residues. The trim removed 1 base at V and 10 bases at J, leaving 4 bases unmatched. The CDR3 reads CASSLGAGREQFF. CDR3 sequence (DNA): TGTGCCAGCAGCTTAGGGGCCGGGAGGGAGCAGTTCTTC. Variable domain in full (rest from reference TRBV7-9 and TRBJ2-1): DTGVSQNPRHKITKRGQNVTFRCDPISEHNRLYWYRQTLGQGPEFLTYFQNEAQLEKSRLLSDRFSAERPKGSFSTLEIQRTEQGDSAMYLCASSLGAGREQFFGPGTRLTVL.

This clone was observed a single time. The chain joins TRBV6-5 to TRBJ1-2; no reliable D call. The CDR3 is 11 residues long. The ends were cut back, 4 bases at V and 8 bases at J, with 8 bases in the middle. Germline assignment: CDR1 MNHEY and CDR2 SVGAGI. CDR3 residues: CASSSRGGYTF. Here the CDR3 DNA reads TGTGCCAGCAGTTCCCGAGGAGGCTACACCTTC.

The V gene is TRBV30, the J gene TRBJ2-1; D not certain. Trimming cost V 2 bases and J 9 bases, with 11 bases left between them. This CDR3 has 12 amino acids. Germline CDR1 is GTSNPN and CDR2 is SVGIG (reference sequence). The CDR3 loop is CAWSLGRSEQFF. CDR3 in DNA: TGTGCCTGGAGTTTAGGAAGGAGTGAGCAGTTCTTC.

The CDR3 sequence: CSALDRGLEAFF. In DNA, the CDR3 is TGCAGCGCCCTCGACAGGGGGCTTGAAGCTTTCTTT. The rearrangement uses TRBV29-1 and TRBJ1-1, with 10 positions matching TRBD1. Germline V gene data show CDR1 as SQVTM and CDR2 as ANQGSEA. The CDR3 extends over 12 amino acids. V was clipped by 7 bases and J by 7 bases; unmatched bases: 6.

The rearrangement links TRBV5-1 to TRBJ2-1; D is ambiguous. CDR3 length equals 14 residues. The V end was cut by 0 bases, the J end by 2 bases, with 6 bases between. CDR1 and CDR2 (germline): SGHRS, YFSETQ. CDR3 protein: CASSLDPAYNEQFF. The CDR3 DNA sequence: TGCGCCAGCAGCTTGGATCCAGCCTACAATGAGCAGTTCTTC.